This T cell receptor beta chain stems from a study of cytomegalovirus exposure and HLA in healthy donors (dated by TCRdb to about 2017). With respect to the entire study: According to an earlier analysis of 587 of the donors, roughly 180 million T cells yielded roughly 100 million unique TCR beta sequences and less than 300 Gb of sequence data. An early release that covered roughly 600 HLA-typed donors contained about 300 gigabases of sequencing data and tens of millions of unique TCR sequences. The genetic ancestry cluster associated with self-reported Caucasian donors included around 76% of the roughly 400 genotyped donors. The study was designed to test whether signatures of past pathogen exposure could be identified by cataloging public T cell receptors. The T cell repertoires of under 750 subjects were profiled by immunosequencing and related to cytomegalovirus serostatus. Besides the first cohort of about 730 subjects, a separate validation cohort made up of roughly 120 different subjects was used. The study combined high-throughput TCR immunosequencing, statistical association of individual TCRs with disease status, and machine learning to predict cytomegalovirus infection status. A later analysis re-analyzed previously published TCR beta repertoires from hundreds of donors and added high-resolution HLA genotyping to study TCR occurrence patterns. Rather than using new phenotypic data, the later analysis identified candidate immune exposures from TCR beta sequences and from how often those sequences occurred across donors. An earlier analysis of approximately 580 of the donors used high-throughput TCR beta sequencing to judge whether each TCR beta V gene segment behaved as functional or pseudogenic. Alongside the repertoire data, information on donor age, sex, ethnicity and CMV serostatus was compiled. A later genetic analysis took genome-wide SNP genotypes for about three fifths of the 666 donors and used that subset as a discovery cohort. Every repertoire in the discovery cohort had been generated on one and the same sequencing platform. HLA typing included class I and class II loci at four-digit resolution. The number of donors typed differed by locus, with roughly 620-640 for A, B, C, DRB1 and DQB1, more than 500 for DQA1, approximately 580 for DPA1, and 472 for DPB1. A handful of DR-DQ haplotypes were handled as single units for association and clustering because linkage in the cohort was strong. Among some 400 genotyped donors of the cohort, an average of approximately 240,000 unique TCR beta nucleotide sequences was sequenced per donor, of which approximately 19% were non-productive. What the study reported, not specific to this receptor: The 87-base-pair reads could not distinguish some IMGT-functional V segments, including TRBV6-2 and TRBV6-3, so those segments were excluded. In the study, 150 to 200 TCR beta chains were listed as associated with cytomegalovirus. Because counts were too low, around 18 rarely observed V segments, including chromosome 9 orphons, were left out of the earlier analysis of roughly 600 of the donors. In a later genetic analysis, fewer N-insertions in productive TCRs were reported among donors in an Asian-associated ancestry cluster than the 666-donor mean. Because HLA typing was missing for some donors at each locus, association tests included only the typed subset. Strong co-occurrence of HLA alleles, especially DR and DQ, made assigning TCR associations to individual alleles difficult. In a later analysis, HLA-associated TCR beta chains showed more clonal expansion and lower generation probabilities than non-associated chains that were equally common. In a later analysis, several top co-occurrence clusters were reported to appear linked to parvovirus B19, influenza, CMV and Epstein-Barr virus. In both the original and validation cohorts, the classifier was reported to diagnose cytomegalovirus status with high specificity and sensitivity. In vitro tests confirmed that three of the cytomegalovirus-associated TCR beta chains recognize cytomegalovirus antigens. Linkage disequilibrium might explain the correlated functional status among segregating V segments, but an unknown experimental factor could not be excluded. The presence/absence analyses assumed that sequencing depth was roughly uniform across donors, and that assumption may not be true. In an earlier analysis of some 500 of the donors, most TCR beta V segments appeared in productive rearrangements about 90% or about 30% of the time, broadly matching IMGT annotations. The cohort was sequenced for TCR beta chains only, and without alpha or paired-chain data the features that could be detected were limited. Most TCR sequences were seen in very few donors, while some public TCRs were found in many individuals. At a false discovery rate of 0.05, a later analysis linked 15,000 to 20,000 TCR beta sequences to specific HLA alleles. The authors suggested that the approach could potentially be extended to other disease states and immunological phenotypes. Immune exposure information for the cohort was limited to CMV serostatus. A later genetic analysis associated a missense DCLRE1C variant with V-gene and J-gene trimming of TCR beta chains, and an independent cohort replicated the association. A further reported finding was that TCR beta sequences accurately predicted the HLA-A and HLA-B alleles for most subjects in the first cohort. Most CMV-associated TCR beta chains appeared to be HLA-restricted in a later analysis, and the HLA associations seemed to be driven largely by CMV exposure. A cluster of highly shared sequence variants was judged likely to be a technical artifact of the sequencing pipeline. A later analysis found that TCR association rates varied across HLA loci, with DRB1 alleles showing the most associated TCRs and HLA-C alleles the fewest.

Library generation was performed with the immunoSEQ multiplex PCR assay. The multiplex PCR relied on a mix of 60 forward primers for TCR Vbeta segments and 13 reverse primers for TCR Jbeta segments. Amplification of the CDR3 region of rearranged TCR beta genes was performed with a multiplex PCR assay on genomic DNA. The Illumina HiSeq System was used to sequence the amplified TCR beta libraries as 87-base-pair reads. The study's own analysis went as follows. A later analysis tallied around 82 million unique TCR beta chains across the 666 repertoires, and about 10 million of those chains were shared by two or more donors. To remove PCR and sequencing errors, raw reads were error-corrected and collapsed into unique sequences using a nearest-neighbor algorithm that merged closely related sequences. Alignment of CDR3 sequences to IMGT reference sequences was used to assign V, D and J gene segments. Each retained sequence needed at least a six-nucleotide match to both a V gene segment and a J gene segment. A rearrangement was called productive if the CDR3 had no stop codons and remained in frame with V and J, and every other rearrangement was called non-productive. CDR3 was defined according to IMGT convention as the region running from the second conserved V-encoded cysteine to the conserved J-encoded phenylalanine. Sequences without an unambiguous match to a single V gene segment were excluded from the earlier analysis of almost 600 of the donors. In an earlier analysis of around 590 of the donors, a V segment was called functional when productive rearrangements were above 56.7%, and segregating when the standard deviation between donors exceeded 5%. A statistical classification framework was built to diagnose cytomegalovirus status from the catalog of TCR beta chain sequences. In a later analysis, V and J genes were assigned by comparing TCR nucleotide sequences against IMGT/GENE-DB human TR gene sequences. Using the TCRdist pipeline, a later analysis assigned CDR3 sequences along with most-parsimonious VDJ recombination scenarios. A later analysis defined each TCR beta chain by its CDR3 amino acid sequence plus V-gene family, and excluded reads lacking a unique V-gene family. A later analysis removed 500 to 650 highly shared, low-generation-probability nucleotide sequences to deal with suspected cross-contamination and a sequencing artifact. In a later analysis, a clonal expansion index for each public chain was calculated from normalized within-repertoire ranks of inferred template counts. A later analysis computed generation probabilities with a VDJ recombination model fitted to out-of-frame rearrangements, and checked the results against IGoR. Hypergeometric tests were used in a later analysis to score TCR-TCR, TCR-HLA and TCR-CMV co-occurrence, with a repertoire-size bias correction applied to the TCR pairs. A later analysis estimated false discovery rates by permuting HLA or CMV assignments 20 times. In a later analysis, co-occurring TCRs were grouped with DBSCAN, and TCRdist sequence similarity was added when clustering was performed within HLA-allele-positive subsets. Co-occurrence clustering excluded repertoires with fewer than 30,000 or more than 120,000 public chains, plus five with anomalous nucleotide sharing. TCRdb took this table from immuneACCESS and kept in-frame rearrangements with V and J called. Such tables lack part of the clones; where checked against another copy, unresolved V genes explain under half of the gap, and the rest is unexplained. V and J calls and clone size come straight from that table; D and trimming were deduced from the DNA. In this sample the table shows 210,000 or so clones, approximately 81% of which occur a single time. Clones ranked in the top ten supply around 0.23% of the sample.

In total, roughly 670 healthy bone marrow donors made up the cohort. Cohort members were all nominally healthy when sampled, although unrecorded immune exposures were likely present. The donor tested CMV seronegative and was one of the 352 seronegative cohort members. A peripheral blood sample was collected from each donor, and TCR beta sequencing was performed on peripheral blood mononuclear cells. Genomic DNA extraction from the blood cell samples was performed with the Qiagen DNeasy Blood Extraction Kit. On this clone: Its specific antigen is unknown. Base qualities are not recorded, but no much larger clone differs from it by a single base.

The trim is 2 bases for V and 2 bases for J, with a gap of 11 bases between the germline ends. The CDR3 contains 15 residues, cysteine and phenylalanine counted. The kept DNA is CDR3 alone, 45 bases in frame from the first base. The germline V gene (reference sequence) sets CDR1 to SEHNR and CDR2 to FQNEAQ. The material sequenced was PBMCs. The receptor comes from a girl aged 2-10 years in good health and CMV-seronegative. The chain employs TRBV7-9 and TRBJ2-3; too little of a D gene remains to name it. The DNA sequence is given as TGTGCCAGCAGCTTAATGACGCGGTTCACAGATACGCAGTATTTT. Its protein reads: CASSLMTRFTDTQYF.